This T cell receptor beta chain emerged from a study of Graves' ophthalmopathy and Graves' hyperthyroidism. The table lists this clonotype with many counts. Reliance was placed on clinical symptoms, serum thyroxine, TRAb, thyroid ultrasound and orbital computed tomography for diagnosis. V trimming: 4 bases; J trimming: 3 bases; junction bases outside the gene matches: 7. The germline V gene encodes CDR1 SQVTM and CDR2 ANQGSEA. This CDR3 is 14 amino acids long. TCR beta CDR3 amplification used RNA transcripts. RT-PCR with HTBI primers came first, then second-round multiplex PCR. TCRdb reprocessed the multiplex PCR reads via MiXCR and lists one record per CDR3 protein. The sample includes 1 million to 1.3 million distinct CDR3 sequences, around a third of them seen just once.

This chain uses TRBV29-1 with TRBJ2-7; 9 bases fit TRBD1. What was sequenced was peripheral blood or thyroid tissue (not recorded which). The sequence was collected from an adult man with Graves' hyperthyroidism. The CDR3 sequence is CSVVLGQGIYEQYF. CDR3 DNA: TGCAGCGTTGTCCTGGGACAGGGAATCTACGAGCAGTACTTC.